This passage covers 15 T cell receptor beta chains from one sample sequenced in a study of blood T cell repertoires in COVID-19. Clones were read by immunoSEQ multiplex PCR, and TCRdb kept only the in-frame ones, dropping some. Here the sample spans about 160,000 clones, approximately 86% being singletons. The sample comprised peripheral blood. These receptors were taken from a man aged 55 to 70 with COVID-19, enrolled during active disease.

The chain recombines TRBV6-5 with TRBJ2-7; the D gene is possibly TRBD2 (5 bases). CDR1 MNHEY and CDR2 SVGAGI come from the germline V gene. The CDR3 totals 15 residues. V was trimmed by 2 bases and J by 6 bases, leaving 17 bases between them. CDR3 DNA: TGTGCCAGCAGTTACAGTCGGCGGTTTGGGAGCGAGCAGTACTTC. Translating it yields CASSYSRRFGSEQYF.

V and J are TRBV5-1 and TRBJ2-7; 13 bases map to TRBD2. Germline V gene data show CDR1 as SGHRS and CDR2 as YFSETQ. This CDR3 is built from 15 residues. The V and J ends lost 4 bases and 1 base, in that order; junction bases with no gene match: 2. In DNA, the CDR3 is TGCGCCAGCAGCGGGACTAGCGGGATTTCCTACGAGCAGTACTTC. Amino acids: CASSGTSGISYEQYF.

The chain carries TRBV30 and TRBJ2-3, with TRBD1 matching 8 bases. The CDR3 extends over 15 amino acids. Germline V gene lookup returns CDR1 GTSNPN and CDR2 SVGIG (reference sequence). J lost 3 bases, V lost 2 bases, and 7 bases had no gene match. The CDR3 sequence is CAWSTFRQGTDTQYF. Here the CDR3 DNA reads TGTGCCTGGAGTACCTTCAGACAGGGGACAGATACGCAGTATTTT. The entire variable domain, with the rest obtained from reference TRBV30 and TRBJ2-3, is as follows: SQTIHQWPATLVQPVGSPLSLECTVEGTSNPNLYWYRQAAGRGLQLLFYSVGIGQISSEVPQNLSASRPQDRQFILSSKKLLLSDSGFYLCAWSTFRQGTDTQYFGPGTRLTVL.

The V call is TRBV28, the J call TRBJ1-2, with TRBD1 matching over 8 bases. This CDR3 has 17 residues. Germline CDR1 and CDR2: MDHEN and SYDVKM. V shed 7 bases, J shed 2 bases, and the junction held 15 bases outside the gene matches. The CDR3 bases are TGTGCCAGCAAGGGGCGGGACAGGAGTACGAAGAACTATGGCTACACCTTC. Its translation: CASKGRDRSTKNYGYTF.

DNA for the CDR3: TGTGCCAGCAGTTCACAGGGGTATGGCTACACCTTC. Its translation: CASSSQGYGYTF. V gene TRBV6-2 or TRBV6-3 combines with J gene TRBJ1-2, with TRBD1 matching over 7 bases. Per germline, CDR1 MNHEY and CDR2 SVGEGT. The CDR3 covers 12 residues. V was pared by 4 bases and J by 5 bases, with 1 base of the junction left unmatched.

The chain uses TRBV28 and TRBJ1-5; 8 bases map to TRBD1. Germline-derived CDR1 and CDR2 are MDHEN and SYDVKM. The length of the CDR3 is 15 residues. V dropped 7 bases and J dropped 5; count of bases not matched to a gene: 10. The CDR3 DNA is TGTGCCAGCACCCGAGGACAGGGTGGTTATCAGCCCCAGCATTTT. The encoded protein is CASTRGQGGYQPQHF.

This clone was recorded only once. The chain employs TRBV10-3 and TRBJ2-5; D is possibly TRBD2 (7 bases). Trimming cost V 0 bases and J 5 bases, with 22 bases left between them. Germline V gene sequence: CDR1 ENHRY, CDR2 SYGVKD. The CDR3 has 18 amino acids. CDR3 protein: CAISESRGGLTLRETQYF. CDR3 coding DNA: TGTGCCATCAGTGAGTCGAGGGGGGGGCTCACCTTGAGGGAGACCCAGTACTTC.

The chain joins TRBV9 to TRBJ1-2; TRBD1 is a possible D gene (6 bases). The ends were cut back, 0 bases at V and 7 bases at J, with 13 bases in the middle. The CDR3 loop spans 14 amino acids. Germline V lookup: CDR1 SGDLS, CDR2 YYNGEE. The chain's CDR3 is CASSVGQGTSGYTF. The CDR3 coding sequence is TGTGCCAGCAGCGTAGGCCAGGGGACGAGTGGCTACACCTTC.

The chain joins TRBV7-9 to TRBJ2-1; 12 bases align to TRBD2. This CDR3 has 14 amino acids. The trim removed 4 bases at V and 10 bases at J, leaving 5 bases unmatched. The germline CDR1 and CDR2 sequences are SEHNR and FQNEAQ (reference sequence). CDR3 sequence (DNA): TGTGCCAGCAGCTCTTCTAGCGGGGGGGCGGAGCAGTTCTTC. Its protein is CASSSSSGGAEQFF.

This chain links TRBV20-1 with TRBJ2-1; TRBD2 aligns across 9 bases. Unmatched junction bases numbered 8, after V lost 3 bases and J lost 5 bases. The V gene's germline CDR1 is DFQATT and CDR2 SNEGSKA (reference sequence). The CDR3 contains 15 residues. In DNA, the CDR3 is TGCAGTGCTAGTTTCGGACTAGCGACGAACAATGAGCAGTTCTTC. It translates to CSASFGLATNNEQFF.

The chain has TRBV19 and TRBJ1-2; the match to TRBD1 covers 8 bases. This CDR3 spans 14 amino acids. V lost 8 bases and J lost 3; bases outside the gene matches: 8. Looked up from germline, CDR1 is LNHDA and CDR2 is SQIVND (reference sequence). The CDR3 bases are TGTGCCAGTGACACCGGGACAGGTTACTATGGCTACACCTTC. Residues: CASDTGTGYYGYTF.

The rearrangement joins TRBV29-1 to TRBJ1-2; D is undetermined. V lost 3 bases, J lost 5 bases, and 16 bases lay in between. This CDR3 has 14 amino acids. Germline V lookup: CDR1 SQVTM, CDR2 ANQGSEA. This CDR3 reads CSVDGARGGYGYTF. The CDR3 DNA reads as TGCAGCGTTGACGGTGCCAGAGGCGGGTATGGCTACACCTTC. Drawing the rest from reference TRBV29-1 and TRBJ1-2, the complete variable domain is SAVISQKPSRDICQRGTSLTIQCQVDSQVTMMFWYRQQPGQSLTLIATANQGSEATYESGFVIDKFPISRPNLTFSTLTVSNMSPEDSSIYLCSVDGARGGYGYTFGSGTRLTVV.

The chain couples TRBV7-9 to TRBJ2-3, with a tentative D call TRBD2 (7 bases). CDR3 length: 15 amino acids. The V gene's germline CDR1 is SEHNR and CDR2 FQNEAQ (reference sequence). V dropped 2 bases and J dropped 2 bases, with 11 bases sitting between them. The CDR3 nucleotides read TGTGCCAGCAGCTTACGGGGGGCTTTCACAGATACGCAGTATTTT. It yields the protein CASSLRGAFTDTQYF. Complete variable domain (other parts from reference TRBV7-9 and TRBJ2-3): DTGVSQNPRHKITKRGQNVTFRCDPISEHNRLYWYRQTLGQGPEFLTYFQNEAQLEKSRLLSDRFSAERPKGSFSTLEIQRTEQGDSAMYLCASSLRGAFTDTQYFGPGTRLTVL.

The CDR3 nucleotides read TGCGCCAGCAGTGAGGACGGGGACACTGAAGCTTTCTTT. Residues: CASSEDGDTEAFF. V is TRBV10-1 and J is TRBJ1-1, with D hard to call. The germline gives CDR1 WNHNN, CDR2 SYGVQD (reference sequence). V dropped 2 bases and J dropped 3 bases, with 7 bases sitting between them. This CDR3 has 13 residues.

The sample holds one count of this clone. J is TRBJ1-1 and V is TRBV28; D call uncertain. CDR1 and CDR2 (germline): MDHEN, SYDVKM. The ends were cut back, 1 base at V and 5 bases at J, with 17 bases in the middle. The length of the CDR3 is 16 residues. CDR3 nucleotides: TGTGCCAGCAGTTTATCAATTATTGGTCCGGGGACTGAAGCTTTCTTT. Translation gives CASSLSIIGPGTEAFF.